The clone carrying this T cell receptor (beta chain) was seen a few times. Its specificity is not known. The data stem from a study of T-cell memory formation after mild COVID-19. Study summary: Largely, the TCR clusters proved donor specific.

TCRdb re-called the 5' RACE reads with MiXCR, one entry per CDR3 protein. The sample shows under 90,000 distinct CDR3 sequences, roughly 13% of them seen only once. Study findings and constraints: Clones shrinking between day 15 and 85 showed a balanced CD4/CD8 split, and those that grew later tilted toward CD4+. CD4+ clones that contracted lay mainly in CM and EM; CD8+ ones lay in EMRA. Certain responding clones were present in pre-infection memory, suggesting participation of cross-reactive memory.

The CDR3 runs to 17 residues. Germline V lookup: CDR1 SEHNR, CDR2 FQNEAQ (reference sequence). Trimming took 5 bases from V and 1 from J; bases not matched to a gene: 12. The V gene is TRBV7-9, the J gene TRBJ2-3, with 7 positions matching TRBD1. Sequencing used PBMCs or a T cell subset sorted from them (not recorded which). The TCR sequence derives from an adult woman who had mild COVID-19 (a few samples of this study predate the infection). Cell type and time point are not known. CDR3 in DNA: TGTGCCAGCAGCATTTACAGGGGCCGGAGTCGCACAGATACGCAGTATTTT. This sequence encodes CASSIYRGRSRTDTQYF.